A selection of T cell receptor beta chains follows, all from one sample in a study of STAT3 mutations in large granular lymphocyte leukemia. Sequencing was performed with immunoSEQ multiplex PCR; in TCRdb, only in-frame clones are kept and a portion is missing. The repertoire has about 15,000 clones, 80% to 95% of them found once; the top ten carry around 8.6%. The sample was peripheral blood mononuclear cells. Source of these receptors: a woman in her forties or fifties with T-cell large granular lymphocyte leukemia. Some clones in this sample may be carry-over from other donors' samples. CDR3s include the opening cysteine and the closing phenylalanine or tryptophan. A D gene is named only where the DNA matches it firmly. Only part of the rows carry a size: once, few, many, or a class if the clone is expanded.

v_call,d_call,j_call,clone_size,cdr3_nt,cdr3_aa
TRBV30,TRBD2,TRBJ2-1,.,TGTGCCTGGAGTGTTGGTCTAGCGGGAATGGAGGAGCAGTTCTTC,CAWSVGLAGMEEQFF
TRBV30,.,TRBJ1-1,.,TGTGCCTGGGTTACCATTGTACGAGCTTTCTTT,CAWVTIVRAFF
TRBV18,.,TRBJ1-2,.,TGTGCCAGCTCACTAGGCGCGGGTAGCTCGCGTGGCTACACCTTC,CASSLGAGSSRGYTF
TRBV5-5,TRBD1,TRBJ1-2,.,TGTGCCAGCAGCCTGGACAGGGGTGGCGGCTACACCTTC,CASSLDRGGGYTF
TRBV9,.,TRBJ1-2,.,TGTGCCAGCAGCGATGCATTCGGGGCTAACTATGGCTACACCTTC,CASSDAFGANYGYTF
TRBV18,.,TRBJ2-5,.,TGTGCCAGCTCACAGGGGCGCGCAGAGACCCAGTACTTC,CASSQGRAETQYF
TRBV5-5,TRBD1,TRBJ1-2,.,TGTGCCAGCAGCGTTCCAGGGGGCGCGGGCTACACCTTC,CASSVPGGAGYTF
TRBV15,.,TRBJ1-5,few,TGTGCCACCAGCAGAGATTCCCCGGGGGGAGGGGGCAATCAGCCCCAGCATTTT,CATSRDSPGGGGNQPQHF
TRBV7-9,TRBD2,TRBJ2-7,once,TGTGCCGCGGGAGACTACGAGCAGTACTTC,CAAGDYEQYF
TRBV30,.,TRBJ1-5,.,TGTGCCTGGAGTGGAGGGGGAAATCAACCCCAGCATTTT,CAWSGGGNQPQHF
TRBV7-9,.,TRBJ2-3,.,TGTGCCAGCCCCTGGGGGGTGGGGACAGATACGCAGTATTTT,CASPWGVGTDTQYF
TRBV18,.,TRBJ2-7,.,TGTGCCAGCTCACCACCGGGGCTGTACGAGCAGTACTTC,CASSPPGLYEQYF
TRBV27,.,TRBJ2-7,.,TGTGCCAGTAGATCAAGGGACGAGCAGTACTTC,CASRSRDEQYF
TRBV14,.,TRBJ2-7,.,TGTGCCAGCAGCCAACCCGGGACTCTTGCCTACGAGCAGTACTTC,CASSQPGTLAYEQYF
TRBV11-3,.,TRBJ2-7,.,TGTGCCAGCAGCCCAAGGAGGCGCCTCGGTACTTTCATCTTTTACGAGCAGTACTTC,CASSPRRRLGTFIFYEQYF
TRBV4-3,.,TRBJ1-1,.,TGCGCCAGCAGCCAAGATGAGCAGGCCGTATTCGGAGCTTTCTTT,CASSQDEQAVFGAFF
TRBV7-2,.,TRBJ2-7,once,TGTGCCAGCAGCTCTTGGGACGGTTGGACCTACGAGCAGTACTTC,CASSSWDGWTYEQYF
TRBV5-4,.,TRBJ2-3,.,TGTGCCAGCAGCTTTGGGGGCAGGGGCACAGATACGCAGTATTTT,CASSFGGRGTDTQYF
TRBV19,TRBD1,TRBJ1-2,.,TGTGCCAGCCGGACAGGGGCCGAGAGGAATGGCTACACCTTC,CASRTGAERNGYTF
TRBV7-9,.,TRBJ2-1,.,TGTGCCAGCAGCTTAACCGTTACAAATGAGCAGTTCTTC,CASSLTVTNEQFF
TRBV5-4,TRBD1,TRBJ1-2,.,TGTGCCAGCAGTCGTACCGGGACAGGGGGCTACGGCTACACCTTC,CASSRTGTGGYGYTF
TRBV18,.,TRBJ2-7,.,TGTGCCAGCTCCGTAGGGCAGGGTTCCTACGAGCAGTACTTC,CASSVGQGSYEQYF
TRBV5-1,.,TRBJ1-1,few,TGCGCCAGCAGCTTGGAAGTTGTGGGGGCCCTGAACACTGAAGCTTTCTTT,CASSLEVVGALNTEAFF
TRBV5-1,TRBD2,TRBJ2-5,.,TGCGCCAGCAGCTTAAGCGCGGGGGGCCAAGAGACCCAGTACTTC,CASSLSAGGQETQYF
TRBV11-2,.,TRBJ2-7,.,TGTGCCAGCAGCTTAGTTCGGACAGCTTTTTTCGAGCAGTACTTC,CASSLVRTAFFEQYF
TRBV29-1,.,TRBJ1-1,.,TGCAGCGTTCCGATAAACACTGAAGCTTTCTTT,CSVPINTEAFF
TRBV28,.,TRBJ2-3,.,TGTGCCAGCAGTTTACCCTCACAGCTCACAGATACGCAGTATTTT,CASSLPSQLTDTQYF
TRBV4-1,.,TRBJ2-2,.,TGCGCCAGCAGCCAAGGAGTTGACACCGGGGAGCTGTTTTTT,CASSQGVDTGELFF
TRBV7-6,.,TRBJ1-1,.,TGTGCCAGCAGCTTAGATGGCTTGGGCACTGAAGCTTTCTTT,CASSLDGLGTEAFF
TRBV30,.,TRBJ1-2,.,TGTGCCTGGAGCCCCCGTTTGGACAGAAATGGCTACACCTTC,CAWSPRLDRNGYTF
TRBV11-2,.,TRBJ2-1,.,TGTGCCAGCAGCTTAGATCCCACGACAGCTAATGAGCAGTTCTTC,CASSLDPTTANEQFF
TRBV6-6,.,TRBJ2-7,once,TGTGCCAGCAGTTCGCGACTAGTGAGCGAGCAGTACTTC,CASSSRLVSEQYF
TRBV6-6,.,TRBJ2-5,.,TGTGCCAGCAGTTACTCACGGGGTATGGAGACCCAGTACTTC,CASSYSRGMETQYF
TRBV28,.,TRBJ1-2,.,TGTGCCAGCAGTTTTGGTATCGGTCTGGCGGGAGGCTACACCTTC,CASSFGIGLAGGYTF
TRBV18,TRBD2,TRBJ2-3,.,TGTGCCAGCTCCCTCAGTAGCGGGAGGGCCGGAGATACGCAGTATTTT,CASSLSSGRAGDTQYF
TRBV19,.,TRBJ1-5,.,TGTGCCAGTCAGGCAGAATATAGCAATCAGCCCCAGCATTTT,CASQAEYSNQPQHF
TRBV7-3,TRBD2,TRBJ2-7,.,TGTGCCAGCAGCTTAAGCGGGAGAATAAGCGAGCAGTACTTC,CASSLSGRISEQYF
TRBV29-1,.,TRBJ2-1,.,TGCAGCGTTGTTTTCTGGGCAGGGAACAATGAGCAGTTCTTC,CSVVFWAGNNEQFF
TRBV7-9,.,TRBJ1-2,.,TGTGCCAGCAGCTTAGGGAACACACGAAGAGGCGGCTACACCTTC,CASSLGNTRRGGYTF
TRBV28,TRBD2,TRBJ2-5,.,TGTGCCAGCAGTCCAGCGGGAGTGAGTGGAAGGGGAGAGACCCAGTACTTC,CASSPAGVSGRGETQYF
TRBV7-9,TRBD1,TRBJ1-2,.,TGTGCCAGCAGCTCAGGACAGGGCTACTATGGCTACACCTTC,CASSSGQGYYGYTF
TRBV7-2,.,TRBJ2-7,.,TGTGCCAGCAGCTTTGACAGGACGGAGCAGTACTTC,CASSFDRTEQYF
TRBV27,.,TRBJ2-2,once,TGTGCCAGCAGTTTCCAGGGGGGCGGGGAGCTGTTTTTT,CASSFQGGGELFF
TRBV30,.,TRBJ2-1,.,TGTGCCTGGAGTGTAGGCAATGAGCAGTTCTTC,CAWSVGNEQFF
TRBV5-6,.,TRBJ1-5,.,TGTGCCAGCAGCTTGGCCGGGACAAGAACTCAGCCCCAGCATTTT,CASSLAGTRTQPQHF
TRBV13,TRBD1,TRBJ2-7,.,TGTGCCAGCAGCTTGGGGACAGGGGACGAGCAGTACTTC,CASSLGTGDEQYF
TRBV2,TRBD1,TRBJ1-5,.,TGTGCCAGCAGCCGACAGGGGGGAAATCAGCCCCAGCATTTT,CASSRQGGNQPQHF
TRBV6-1,.,TRBJ1-5,once,TGTGCCAGCAGTCCCCGTGGAGGGAATCAGCCCCAGCATTTT,CASSPRGGNQPQHF
TRBV7-9,TRBD1,TRBJ2-7,.,TGTGCCAGCAGCTTTCAGGGGGCTATAGACGAGCAGTACTTC,CASSFQGAIDEQYF
TRBV29-1,TRBD1,TRBJ2-5,once,TGCAGCGTGGAAAGCGGACAGGGGATAGAGACCCAGTACTTC,CSVESGQGIETQYF
TRBV5-1,TRBD1,TRBJ2-4,.,TGCGCCAGCAGCTCGACAGGGGGCTCGGCCAAAAACATTCAGTACTTC,CASSSTGGSAKNIQYF
TRBV7-2,TRBD1,TRBJ2-4,.,TGTGCCAGCTCAGCGACAGGGCTAGCCAAAAACATTCAGTACTTC,CASSATGLAKNIQYF